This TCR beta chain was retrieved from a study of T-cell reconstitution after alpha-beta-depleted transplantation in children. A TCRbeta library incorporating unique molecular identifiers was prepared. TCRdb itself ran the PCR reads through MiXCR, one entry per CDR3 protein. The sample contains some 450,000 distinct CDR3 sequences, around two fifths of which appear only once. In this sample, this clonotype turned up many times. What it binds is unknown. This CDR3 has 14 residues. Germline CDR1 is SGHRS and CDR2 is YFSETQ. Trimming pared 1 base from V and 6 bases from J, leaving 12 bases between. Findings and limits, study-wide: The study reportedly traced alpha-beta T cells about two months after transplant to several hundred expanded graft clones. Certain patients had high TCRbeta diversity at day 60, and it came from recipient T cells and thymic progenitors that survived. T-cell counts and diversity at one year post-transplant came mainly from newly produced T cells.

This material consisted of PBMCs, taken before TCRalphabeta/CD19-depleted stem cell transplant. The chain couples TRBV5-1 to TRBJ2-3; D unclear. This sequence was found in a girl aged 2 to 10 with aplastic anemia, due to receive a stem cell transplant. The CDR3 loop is CASSLRSAPDTQYF. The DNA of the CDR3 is TGCGCCAGCAGCTTGAGGTCAGCCCCGGATACGCAGTATTTT.